A single T cell receptor beta chain is shown here with its context. Its specificity is unknown. Per the germline V gene, CDR1 is MGHDK and CDR2 is SYGVNS. The CDR3 is 17 amino acids. Trimming pared 5 bases from V and 6 bases from J, leaving 25 bases between. Alongside a J-beta primer mix, a sample-barcoded 5' primer served in a second PCR lasting about 7 to 12 cycles. Each cDNA molecule was tagged by a template-switch adaptor that had 12 random nucleotides. TCRdb reprocessed the 5' RACE reads via MiXCR and lists one record per CDR3 protein. Of over 1,300,000 distinct CDR3 sequences in the sample, around 59% were seen once. The data belong to a study of blood T cells in healthy people across ages. General study results and limits: There was a strong correlation between TCR beta diversity and naive T cell percentage. There were more naive CD4+ cells and higher diversity in long-lived donors than in aged donors.

The V gene is TRBV25-1, the J gene TRBJ1-2, with D unclear. This clonotype originated in a man aged 18 to 30 in good health. Sequenced material: blood. CDR3 region: CASSSGDLVRPQDGYTF. The CDR3 DNA reads as TGTGCCAGCAGTTCAGGAGACCTTGTGAGGCCCCAGGATGGCTACACCTTC.